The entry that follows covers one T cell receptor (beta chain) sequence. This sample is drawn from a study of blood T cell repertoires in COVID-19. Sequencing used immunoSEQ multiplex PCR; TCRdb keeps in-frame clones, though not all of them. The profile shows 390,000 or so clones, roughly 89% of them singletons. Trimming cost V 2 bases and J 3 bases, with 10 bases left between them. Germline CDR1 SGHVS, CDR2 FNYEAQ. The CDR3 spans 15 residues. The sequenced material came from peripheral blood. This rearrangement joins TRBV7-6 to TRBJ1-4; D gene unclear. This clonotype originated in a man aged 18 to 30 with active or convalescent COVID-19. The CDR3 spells CASSLLEEANEKLFF. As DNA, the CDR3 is TGTGCCAGCAGCTTATTGGAAGAGGCTAATGAAAAACTGTTTTTT.